This paragraph covers one T cell receptor (beta chain) sequence. Under the authors' procedure: Scientists estimated how many nucleated cells there were by amplifying reference gene primers. Produced via immunoSEQ multiplex PCR; TCRdb's table is partial and in-frame only. The V and J calls and clone size are taken from that table; D and trimming were inferred from the DNA. The table lists about 110,000 clones, over 65% of them singletons. The sample originates from a study of blood T cell repertoires in COVID-19. Across the whole study: Specimens from acute and convalescent COVID-19 originated in the United States, Italy and Spain. The analysed material was cDNA or gDNA that came from T cells, B-cell-depleted T cells, or PBMCs.

From germline, CDR1 is GTSNPN and CDR2 SVGIG (reference sequence). V was clipped by 4 bases and J by 8 bases; unmatched bases: 11. The CDR3 totals 14 residues. The sequence was collected from a woman aged 40-49 years with acute or convalescent COVID-19. Sequencing was carried out using peripheral blood. The chain couples TRBV30 to TRBJ1-5; TRBD1 aligns across 7 bases. CDR3 sequence reads: CAWNQGQPGKPQHF. CDR3 nucleotides: TGTGCCTGGAATCAGGGACAGCCCGGTAAGCCCCAGCATTTT. Looking up the rest from reference TRBV30 and TRBJ1-5 gives the full variable domain: SQTIHQWPATLVQPVGSPLSLECTVEGTSNPNLYWYRQAAGRGLQLLFYSVGIGQISSEVPQNLSASRPQDRQFILSSKKLLLSDSGFYLCAWNQGQPGKPQHFGDGTRLSIL.